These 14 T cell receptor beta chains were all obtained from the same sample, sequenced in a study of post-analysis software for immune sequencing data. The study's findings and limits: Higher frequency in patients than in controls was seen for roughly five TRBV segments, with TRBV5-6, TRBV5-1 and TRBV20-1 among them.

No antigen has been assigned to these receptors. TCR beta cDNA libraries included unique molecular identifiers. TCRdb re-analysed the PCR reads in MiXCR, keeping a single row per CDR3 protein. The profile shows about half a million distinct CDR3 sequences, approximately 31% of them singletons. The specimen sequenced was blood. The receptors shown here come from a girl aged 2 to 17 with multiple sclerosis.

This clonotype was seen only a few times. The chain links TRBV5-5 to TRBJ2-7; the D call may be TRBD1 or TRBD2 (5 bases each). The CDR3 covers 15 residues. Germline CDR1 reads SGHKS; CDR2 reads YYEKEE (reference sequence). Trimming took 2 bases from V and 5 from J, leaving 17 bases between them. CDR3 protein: CASSFGDVIGDEQYF. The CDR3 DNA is TGTGCCAGCAGCTTTGGGGACGTAATAGGAGACGAGCAGTACTTC.

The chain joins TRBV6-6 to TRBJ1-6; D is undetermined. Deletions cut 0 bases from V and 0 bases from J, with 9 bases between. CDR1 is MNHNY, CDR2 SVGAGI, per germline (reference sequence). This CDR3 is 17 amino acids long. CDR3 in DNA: TGTGCCAGCAGTTACTCGACAAGGAGCTCCTATAATTCACCCCTCCACTTT. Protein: CASSYSTRSSYNSPLHF.

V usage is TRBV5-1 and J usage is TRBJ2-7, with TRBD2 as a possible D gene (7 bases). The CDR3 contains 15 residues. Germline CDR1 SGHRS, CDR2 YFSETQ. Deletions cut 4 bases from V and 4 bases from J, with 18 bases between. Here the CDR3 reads CASSQGGAGNYEQYF. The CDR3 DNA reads TGCGCCAGCAGCCAAGGGGGGGCAGGTAATTACGAGCAGTACTTC.

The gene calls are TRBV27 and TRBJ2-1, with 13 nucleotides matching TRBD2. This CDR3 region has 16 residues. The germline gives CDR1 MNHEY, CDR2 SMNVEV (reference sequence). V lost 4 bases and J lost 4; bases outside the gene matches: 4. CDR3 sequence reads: CASSWTSGSLYNEQFF. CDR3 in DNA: TGTGCCAGCAGTTGGACTAGCGGGAGTCTATACAATGAGCAGTTCTTC.

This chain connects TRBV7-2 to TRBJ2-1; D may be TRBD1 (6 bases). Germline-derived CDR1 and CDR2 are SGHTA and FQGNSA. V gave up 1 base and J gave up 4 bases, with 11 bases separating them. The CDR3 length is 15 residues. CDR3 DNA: TGTGCCAGCAGCTTAGTTGGGACACCATACAATGAGCAGTTCTTC. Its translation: CASSLVGTPYNEQFF. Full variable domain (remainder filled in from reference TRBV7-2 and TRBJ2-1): GAGVSQSPSNKVTEKGKDVELRCDPISGHTALYWYRQSLGQGLEFLIYFQGNSAPDKSGLPSDRFSAERTGGSVSTLTIQRTQQEDSAVYLCASSLVGTPYNEQFFGPGTRLTVL.

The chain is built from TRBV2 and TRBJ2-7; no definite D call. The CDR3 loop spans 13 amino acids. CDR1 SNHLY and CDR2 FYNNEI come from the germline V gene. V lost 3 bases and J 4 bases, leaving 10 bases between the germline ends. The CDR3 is CASSDPQNYEQYF. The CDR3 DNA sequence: TGTGCCAGCAGTGACCCCCAGAATTACGAGCAGTACTTC.

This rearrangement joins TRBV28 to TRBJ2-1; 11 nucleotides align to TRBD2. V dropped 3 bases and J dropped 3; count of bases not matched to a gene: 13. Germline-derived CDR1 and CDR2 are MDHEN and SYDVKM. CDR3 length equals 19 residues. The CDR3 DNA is TGTGCCAGCAGTTTTGCCCTCCCCTTTACTAGCGGGGGCTACAATGAGCAGTTCTTC. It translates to CASSFALPFTSGGYNEQFF.

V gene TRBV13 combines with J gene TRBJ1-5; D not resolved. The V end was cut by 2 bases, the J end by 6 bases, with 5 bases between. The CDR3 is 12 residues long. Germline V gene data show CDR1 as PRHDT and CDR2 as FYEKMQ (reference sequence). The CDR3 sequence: CASSLRAQPQHF. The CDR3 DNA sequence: TGTGCCAGCAGCTTAAGGGCTCAGCCCCAGCATTTT.

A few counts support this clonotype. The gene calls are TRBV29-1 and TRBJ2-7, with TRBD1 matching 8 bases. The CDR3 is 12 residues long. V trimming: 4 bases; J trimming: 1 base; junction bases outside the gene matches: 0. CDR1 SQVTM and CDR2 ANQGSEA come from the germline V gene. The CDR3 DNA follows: TGCAGCGTTGGGACAGGGTCCTACGAGCAGTACTTC. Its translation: CSVGTGSYEQYF.

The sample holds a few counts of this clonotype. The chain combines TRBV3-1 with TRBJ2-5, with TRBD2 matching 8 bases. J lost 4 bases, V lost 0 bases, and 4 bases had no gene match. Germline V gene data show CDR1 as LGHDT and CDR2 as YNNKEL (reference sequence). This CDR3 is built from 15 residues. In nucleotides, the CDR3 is TGTGCCAGCAGCCAAGATTCGCTAGCGGGAGAGACCCAGTACTTC. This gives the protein CASSQDSLAGETQYF.

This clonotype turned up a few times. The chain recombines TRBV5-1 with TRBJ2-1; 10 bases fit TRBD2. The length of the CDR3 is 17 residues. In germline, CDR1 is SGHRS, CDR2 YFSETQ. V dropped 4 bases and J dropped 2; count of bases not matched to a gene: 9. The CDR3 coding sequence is TGCGCCAGCAGCGCCTTTAGCGGGGGGAGGACCTACAATGAGCAGTTCTTC. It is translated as CASSAFSGGRTYNEQFF.

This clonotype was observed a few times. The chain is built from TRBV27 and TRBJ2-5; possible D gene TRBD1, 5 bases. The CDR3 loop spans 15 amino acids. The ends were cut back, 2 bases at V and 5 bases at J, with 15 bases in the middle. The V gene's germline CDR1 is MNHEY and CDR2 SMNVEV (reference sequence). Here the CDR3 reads CASSLDSRMYETQYF. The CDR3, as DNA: TGTGCCAGCAGTTTAGACAGTAGAATGTATGAGACCCAGTACTTC.

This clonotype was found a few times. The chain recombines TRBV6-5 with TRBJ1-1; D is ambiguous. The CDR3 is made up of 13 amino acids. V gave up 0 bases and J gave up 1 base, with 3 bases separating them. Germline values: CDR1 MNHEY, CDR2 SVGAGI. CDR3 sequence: CASSYSRNTEAFF. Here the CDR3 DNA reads TGTGCCAGCAGTTACTCCCGGAACACTGAAGCTTTCTTT.

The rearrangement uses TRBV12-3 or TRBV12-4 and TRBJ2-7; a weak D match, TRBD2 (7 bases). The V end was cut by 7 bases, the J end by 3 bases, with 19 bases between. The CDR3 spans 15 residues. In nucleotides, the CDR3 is TGTGCCAGCACTATTGACGGGGGAGGGGGCTACGAGCAGTACTTC. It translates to CASTIDGGGGYEQYF.